These 6 T cell receptor beta chains came from one sample sequenced in a study of T cells after yellow fever vaccination (dated by TCRdb to about 2019). The treatment or condition label corresponds to: live attenuated yellow fever vaccine strain. Libraries were built with 5' RACE. The data were produced on an Illumina HiSeq 2500. The raw public reads went through TCRdb reprocessing: fastp at Q25, MiXCR clone calling, in-frame beta chains kept. One record per CDR3 amino acid sequence lists the most common genes and DNA. The sample table records about 550,000 distinct CDR3 sequences; 15% to 20% of these occur just once. The ten largest clones add up to approximately 14% of the sample. Specimen: PBMCs, collected 15 days after the yellow fever booster vaccination. The receptors shown here come from a young man who received the YFV17D yellow fever vaccine.

This chain uses TRBV5-1 with TRBJ1-1, with 7 bases lining up with TRBD1. The ends lost 4 bases at V and 1 base at J; junction bases unmatched: 4. The CDR3 sequence is 14 residues long. The germline V gene encodes CDR1 SGHRS and CDR2 YFSETQ. This chain's CDR3 is CASSGDSQNTEAFF. In DNA, the CDR3 is TGCGCCAGCAGCGGGGACAGCCAGAACACTGAAGCTTTCTTT.

This clonotype has more than one count but fewer than ten. The chain has TRBV5-1 and TRBJ2-7, with 7 bases that match TRBD1. Germline V CDR1 and CDR2: SGHRS, YFSETQ. J gave up 4 bases and V 4 bases, and 5 bases lay outside the gene matches. The CDR3 sequence is 13 residues long. The CDR3, as DNA: TGCGCCAGCAGCAGCCGGGACAGTTACGAGCAGTACTTC. Its translation is CASSSRDSYEQYF.

This chain uses TRBV5-6 with TRBJ1-2; D unresolved. This CDR3 has 13 residues. V shed 0 bases and J shed 8 bases, with 11 bases lying between them. CDR1 and CDR2 (germline): SGHDT, YYEEEE. This chain's CDR3 is CASSLEAPEGYTF. In DNA, the CDR3 is TGTGCCAGCAGCTTGGAAGCCCCTGAGGGCTACACCTTC.

The rearrangement links TRBV20-1 to TRBJ2-3, with TRBD2 as a possible D gene (5 bases). This CDR3 spans 12 amino acids. Germline assignment: CDR1 DFQATT and CDR2 SNEGSKA (reference sequence). The CDR3 loop reads CRGVSSTDTQYF. The CDR3 DNA sequence: TGCAGGGGAGTATCTAGCACAGATACGCAGTATTTT.

V and J are TRBV19 and TRBJ2-1; TRBD1 or TRBD2 may be the D gene (6 bases each). The V end lost 7 bases, the J end lost 3 bases, and 16 bases lay between the germline ends. There are 15 residues in the CDR3. Germline lookup yields CDR1 LNHDA and CDR2 SQIVND (reference sequence). The CDR3 DNA reads TGTGCCAGTATGGAGCGGAGGGGGGTCTACAATGAGCAGTTCTTC. It encodes CASMERRGVYNEQFF.

This sequence joins TRBV27 and TRBJ2-1, with 7 bases matching TRBD1. The junction had 8 bases not matched to a gene; V was cut back by 2 bases and J by 10 bases. The length of the CDR3 is 14 residues. Looked up from germline, CDR1 is MNHEY and CDR2 is SMNVEV (reference sequence). The CDR3: CASSLVQGIREQFF. The CDR3 bases are TGTGCCAGCAGTTTAGTACAGGGGATTAGGGAGCAGTTCTTC.